These 6 T cell receptor beta chains originate from one sample sequenced in a study of blood T cell repertoires in COVID-19. The assay was immunoSEQ multiplex PCR, and TCRdb's table has in-frame clones only and misses some. The sample shows fewer than 400,000 clones, 85% of them seen only once. The source material was PBMCs or T cells enriched from blood (not recorded which). The receptors originated from a woman aged 25 to 39 who had been exposed to COVID-19.

The rearrangement joins TRBV6-2 or TRBV6-3 to TRBJ2-1, with TRBD2 matching over 14 bases. Germline CDR1 and CDR2: MNHEY and SVGEGT. Germline trimming cut 2 bases from V and 5 bases from J; bases unmatched to any gene: 8. This CDR3 is 18 amino acids long. The CDR3 loop is CASSYPTTSGRDNNEQFF. The CDR3 nucleotides read TGTGCCAGCAGTTACCCCACGACTAGCGGGAGGGATAACAATGAGCAGTTCTTC.

The chain recombines TRBV7-2 with TRBJ2-3; TRBD2 agrees at 10 bases. CDR1 is SGHTA and CDR2 is FQGNSA in the germline V gene. The CDR3 consists of 17 residues. The ends lost 1 base at V and 2 bases at J; junction bases unmatched: 6. CDR3 region: CASSLVPAGGPTDTQYF. The DNA for the CDR3 is TGTGCCAGCAGCTTAGTCCCAGCGGGGGGGCCCACAGATACGCAGTATTTT.

J is TRBJ2-7 and V is TRBV7-9; TRBD1 matches at 8 bases. V gave up 1 base and J gave up 2 bases; unmatched junction bases: 7. Per germline, CDR1 SEHNR and CDR2 FQNEAQ (reference sequence). This CDR3 is 16 amino acids long. The CDR3, as DNA: TGTGCCAGCAGCTTAGTAGGCGGACAGGGAACCTACGAGCAGTACTTC. It codes for CASSLVGGQGTYEQYF.

The rearrangement joins TRBV10-3 to TRBJ2-1; 8 nucleotides agree with TRBD1. Germline V gene sequence: CDR1 ENHRY, CDR2 SYGVKD. V dropped 6 bases and J dropped 0; count of bases not matched to a gene: 7. This CDR3 is 16 amino acids long. The CDR3, as DNA: TGTGCCATCAGCCGACAGGGGTCTAGCTCCTACAATGAGCAGTTCTTC. Translated, it gives CAISRQGSSSYNEQFF.

V usage is TRBV4-1 and J usage is TRBJ1-5; 9 bases are shared with TRBD1. This CDR3 region has 15 residues. Germline CDR1 reads MGHRA; CDR2 reads YSYEKL. Trimming at V came to 4 bases and at J to 4 bases, leaving 5 bases not matched to a gene. The CDR3 reads CASSRPGTGNQPQHF. The CDR3 DNA reads as TGCGCCAGCAGCCGGCCCGGGACAGGGAATCAGCCCCAGCATTTT.

The gene calls are TRBV5-4 and TRBJ2-7, with a possible D match to TRBD2 (6 bases). V lost 7 bases to trimming and J lost 1 base, with 9 bases between them. The CDR3 totals 12 residues. Germline-derived CDR1 and CDR2 are SGHNT and YYREEE (reference sequence). The chain's CDR3 is CASGRGSYEQYF. CDR3 in DNA: TGTGCCAGCGGCCGGGGGTCCTACGAGCAGTACTTC.